These 30 T cell receptor beta chains were all obtained from the same sample, sequenced in a study of regulatory T cells in long-lasting Graves disease (dated by TCRdb to about 2021). The time point label for this specimen denotes: newly diagnosed GD, antithyroid drugs for less than 3 months. For both TCR sequencing and RNA sequencing, RNA was extracted from PBMCs in TRIzol. The library was made by multiplex PCR. The listed sequencing device is Illumina HiSeq 4000. TCR beta libraries were built with iRepertoire HTBI primers and Arm-PCR amplification of CDR3 regions. TCRdb handled the public reads itself, with Q25 trimming in fastp and clone calling in MiXCR, and kept productive beta chains. Each CDR3 protein appears once, grouped with its most common genes and DNA. For this sample the table gives over 450,000 distinct CDR3 sequences, of which about 11% were detected only once. Almost 9% of the sample lies in the top ten.

This sample was shared with a second study, whose subject was T cells in Graves' hyperthyroidism and ophthalmopathy.

Sequencing was performed on peripheral blood mononuclear cells (PBMCs), taken at new diagnosis, from a patient treated with antithyroid drugs. These receptors all stem from a woman between 25 and 40 years old with Graves disease. Donor details come from another sample of the same person, matched by shared clones.

This clonotype was detected many times. The rearrangement uses TRBV9 and TRBJ2-7; D is uncertain. The CDR3 is 12 residues long. Trimming pared 0 bases from V and 7 bases from J, leaving 8 bases between. Germline CDR1 is SGDLS and CDR2 is YYNGEE. For the CDR3, the DNA is TGTGCCAGCAGCGTAGACGACCGAGAGCAGTACTTC. Protein: CASSVDDREQYF.

For this clonotype: A much larger clone lies one base from this, so it may be a read error. The CDR3 DNA sequence: TGTGCCAGCAGCCCGGGAGGGCCATCGAATGAGCAGTTCTTC. Protein product: CASSPGGPSNEQFF. The J gene is TRBJ2-1, the V gene TRBV6-1; 8 bases match TRBD2. Germline loops: CDR1 MNHNS, CDR2 SASEGT. V gave up 6 bases and J gave up 7 bases; unmatched junction bases: 8. The CDR3 covers 14 residues.

The chain is built from TRBV12-3 or TRBV12-4 and TRBJ1-1; 7 bases are a match to TRBD1. Trimming at V came to 1 base and at J to 11 bases, leaving 7 bases not matched to a gene. This CDR3 comprises 13 residues. CDR3 in DNA: TGTGCCAGCAGTTTAGGCGACAGGGTCGGGGCTTTCTTT. Amino acids: CASSLGDRVGAFF.

Remarks on this clonotype: This may be a read error: a much more frequent sequence differs by one nucleotide. This chain joins TRBV5-1 and TRBJ2-1; D is unclear. Germline CDR1 SGHRS, CDR2 YFSETQ. The CDR3 has 14 residues. The DNA of the CDR3 is TGCGCCAGCACCCCGGCTCTGACTGTCAATGAGCAGCTCTTC. It yields the protein CASTPALTVNEQLF. The whole variable domain, remainder taken from reference TRBV5-1 and TRBJ2-1, is KAGVTQTPRYLIKTRGQQVTLSCSPISGHRSVSWYQQTPGQGLQFLFEYFSETQRNKGNFPGRFSGRQFSNSRSEMNVSTLELGDSALYLCASTPALTVNEQLFGPGTRLTVL.

The V gene is TRBV19, the J gene TRBJ2-1, with 12 bases lining up with TRBD2. The CDR3 contains 19 residues. After removal of 10 bases from V and 6 bases from J, the junction contained 22 bases not matched to a gene. Germline CDR1 LNHDA, CDR2 SQIVND (reference sequence). CDR3: CATAKGGLGLAGPCNEQFF. CDR3 bases: TGTGCCACAGCCAAAGGGGGCCTGGGACTAGCGGGTCCCTGCAATGAGCAGTTCTTC.

This clonotype was detected ten times or more. The chain links TRBV7-9 to TRBJ2-1, with 8 nucleotides matching TRBD2. Germline CDR1 reads SEHNR; CDR2 reads FQNEAQ (reference sequence). Trimming cost V 2 bases and J 13 bases; bases outside gene matches: 16. This CDR3 comprises 16 residues. DNA for the CDR3: TGTGCCAGCAGCTTACTCCGGGAGGGCCGAGCGGGTGTACAGTTCTTC. Amino acids: CASSLLREGRAGVQFF.

This clonotype was seen at least ten times. The chain couples TRBV5-4 to TRBJ2-1, with 11 bases lining up with TRBD2. The CDR3 covers 15 residues. Germline CDR1 and CDR2: SGHNT and YYREEE (reference sequence). The V segment lost 0 bases and the J segment 12 bases; nucleotides outside the gene matches: 8. For the CDR3, the DNA is TGTGCCAGCAGCTTGGTGTCTAGCGGGAGGACAAGGCAGTTCTTC. It is translated as CASSLVSSGRTRQFF.

This clonotype was observed many times. The chain couples TRBV28 to TRBJ1-1, with TRBD1 as a possible D gene (6 bases). The CDR3 totals 14 residues. V gave up 6 bases and J gave up 5 bases, with 16 bases separating them. Germline V gene lookup returns CDR1 MDHEN and CDR2 SYDVKM. CDR3 region: CASSPVDRLTEAFF. The CDR3 DNA reads as TGTGCCAGCAGCCCGGTTGACAGGCTTACTGAAGCTTTCTTT.

This clonotype has a count of ten or more. The chain has TRBV10-2 and TRBJ2-7; TRBD1 matches 10 bases. The CDR3 sequence is 17 residues long. The V gene's germline CDR1 is WSHSY and CDR2 SAAADI. Losses at the gene ends were 6 bases for V and 1 base for J; bases not matched to a gene: 12. CDR3 DNA: TGCGCCAGCAGCACTGGGACAGGGGTCCTGGATTCCTACGAGCAGTACTTC. This gives the protein CASSTGTGVLDSYEQYF.

This clonotype was counted between two and nine times. The rearrangement links TRBV6-1 to TRBJ2-4, with 7 bases that match TRBD2. Unmatched junction bases numbered 8, after V lost 7 bases and J lost 8 bases. The germline CDR1 and CDR2 sequences are MNHNS and SASEGT. This CDR3 has 13 amino acids. CDR3 loop: CASTSRGEDIQYF. The CDR3 nucleotides read TGTGCCAGCACCAGTCGGGGGGAGGACATTCAGTACTTC.

This clonotype has at least ten counts. The chain has TRBV2 and TRBJ2-2, with 8 bases aligning to TRBD2. Germline V gives CDR1 SNHLY, CDR2 FYNNEI. The trim removed 4 bases at V and 4 bases at J, leaving 23 bases unmatched. This CDR3 has 21 residues. The CDR3 loop is CASSGLTLGALAEAGTGELFF. In DNA form, the CDR3 reads TGTGCCAGCAGTGGTTTAACGCTAGGGGCACTAGCGGAAGCCGGCACCGGGGAGCTGTTTTTT.

As to this clonotype: A read error is possible here, since a much larger clone lies one base away. The chain links TRBV13 to TRBJ1-2; TRBD1 matches at 7 bases. The CDR3 sequence is 14 residues long. Germline V gene lookup returns CDR1 PRHDT and CDR2 FYEKMQ (reference sequence). The CDR3 nucleotides are TGTGCCAGCAGCTTGGGGACCAGGGGGGGAGGCTACATCTTC. Translating gives CASSLGTRGGGYIF.

This clonotype was seen ten or more times. This chain uses TRBV11-2 with TRBJ2-2; no clear D gene. There are 12 residues in the CDR3. The V gene lost 1 base and the J gene lost 6 bases, with 3 bases spanning the gap. Germline CDR1 reads SGHAT; CDR2 reads FQNNGV. The CDR3 sequence is CASSLGAGELFF. CDR3 in DNA: TGTGCCAGCAGCTTAGGGGCCGGGGAGCTGTTTTTT.

The chain has TRBV20-1 and TRBJ2-2, with D possibly matching TRBD2 (5 bases). The CDR3 covers 18 residues. V dropped 0 bases and J dropped 4 bases, with 21 bases sitting between them. Germline V gives CDR1 DFQATT, CDR2 SNEGSKA (reference sequence). CDR3 nucleotide sequence: TGCAGTGCTAGAGATGCCCTCATGAGGGCTTCGGGCACCGGGGAGCTGTTTTTT. It codes for CSARDALMRASGTGELFF.

At least ten counts were recorded for this clonotype. The chain combines TRBV28 with TRBJ2-3, with 12 bases that match TRBD1. Germline loops: CDR1 MDHEN, CDR2 SYDVKM. The trim removed 4 bases at V and 5 bases at J, leaving 13 bases unmatched. CDR3 length: 18 amino acids. The CDR3 region is CASSYFRDRGLIRDTQYF. The CDR3 DNA reads TGTGCCAGCAGTTACTTCCGGGACAGGGGGCTCATCAGAGATACGCAGTATTTT.

This clonotype was seen a handful of times. CDR3 in DNA: TGCAGTGTTATAGGCCAGGGTCGGGGCACAGATACGCAGTATTTT. Its protein product is CSVIGQGRGTDTQYF. The chain has TRBV20-1 and TRBJ2-3; D is possibly TRBD1 (5 bases). The CDR3 covers 15 residues. V was cut by 7 bases and J by 1 base, with 18 bases left in between. The V gene's germline CDR1 is DFQATT and CDR2 SNEGSKA (reference sequence).

The V gene is TRBV19, the J gene TRBJ2-1; 7 bases are a match to TRBD2. The V gene's germline CDR1 is LNHDA and CDR2 SQIVND (reference sequence). The CDR3 runs 17 residues. Trimming removed 4 bases from V and 4 bases from J; junction bases left unmatched: 13. CDR3 loop: CASSTPGGAGVYNEQFF. The CDR3 coding sequence is TGTGCCAGTAGTACCCCGGGTGGGGCGGGGGTATACAATGAGCAGTTCTTC. The full variable domain, rest sourced from reference TRBV19 and TRBJ2-1, is DGGITQSPKYLFRKEGQNVTLSCEQNLNHDAMYWYRQDPGQGLRLIYYSQIVNDFQKGDIAEGYSVSREKKESFPLTVTSAQKNPTAFYLCASSTPGGAGVYNEQFFGPGTRLTVL.

This clonotype was recorded many times. V and J are TRBV14 and TRBJ2-5; D possibly corresponds to TRBD2 (6 bases). This CDR3 has 14 amino acids. V lost 1 base to trimming and J lost 0 bases, with 6 bases between them. CDR1 is SGHDN and CDR2 is FVKESK in the germline V gene. The CDR3 region has the DNA TGTGCCAGCAGCCAAGGCGGGAACCAAGAGACCCAGTACTTC. It encodes CASSQGGNQETQYF.

This clonotype was observed at least ten times. The chain joins TRBV3-1 to TRBJ2-1; D is undetermined. Trimming removed 4 bases at V and 7 bases at J, with 8 bases between. From germline, CDR1 is LGHDT and CDR2 YNNKEL (reference sequence). This CDR3 is 12 amino acids long. The CDR3 spells CASSRVGNEQFF. The CDR3 nucleotides read TGTGCCAGCAGCCGCGTTGGGAATGAGCAGTTCTTC.

This clonotype was recorded a few times. For the CDR3, the DNA is TGTGCCAGTAGTCCGTCTGGGCTAGCGGGATACACAGATACGCAGTATTTT. It translates to CASSPSGLAGYTDTQYF. The chain links TRBV19 to TRBJ2-3; 9 nucleotides line up with TRBD2. This CDR3 contains 17 residues. Trimming at V came to 5 bases and at J to 2 bases, leaving 11 bases not matched to a gene. Germline-derived CDR1 and CDR2 are LNHDA and SQIVND (reference sequence). Drawing the rest from reference TRBV19 and TRBJ2-3, the complete variable domain is DGGITQSPKYLFRKEGQNVTLSCEQNLNHDAMYWYRQDPGQGLRLIYYSQIVNDFQKGDIAEGYSVSREKKESFPLTVTSAQKNPTAFYLCASSPSGLAGYTDTQYFGPGTRLTVL.

This clonotype was counted only a few times. CDR3 sequence reads: CASSSGTGYQETQYF. The CDR3 DNA sequence: TGTGCCAGCAGCTCAGGGACAGGGTATCAAGAGACCCAGTACTTC. The J gene is TRBJ2-5, the V gene TRBV5-8, with 9 nucleotides matching TRBD1. Per the germline V gene, CDR1 is SGHTS and CDR2 is YDEGEE. Losses at the gene ends were 3 bases for V and 2 bases for J; bases not matched to a gene: 5. There are 15 residues in the CDR3.

This clonotype was found many times. This rearrangement joins TRBV27 to TRBJ2-7; possibly TRBD1 or TRBD2 for D (6 bases each). The germline V gene encodes CDR1 MNHEY and CDR2 SMNVEV (reference sequence). V gave up 0 bases and J gave up 3 bases, with 12 bases separating them. The CDR3 consists of 15 residues. The CDR3 sequence is CASSLSSRGGYEQYF. The CDR3 DNA sequence: TGTGCCAGCAGTTTATCGTCCAGGGGAGGCTACGAGCAGTACTTC.

In its sample, this clonotype was seen many times. The rearrangement joins TRBV5-1 to TRBJ1-1; the D gene is possibly TRBD1 (6 bases). Germline V CDR1 and CDR2: SGHRS, YFSETQ. The CDR3 is made up of 12 amino acids. The V gene lost 5 bases and the J gene lost 13 bases, with 18 bases spanning the gap. For the CDR3, the DNA is TGCGCCAGCAGTCAAGGACAGACTTCGGTTTTCTTT. This sequence encodes CASSQGQTSVFF.

This clonotype was seen repeatedly, ten times or more. This chain uses TRBV7-2 with TRBJ2-3; 8 bases are shared with TRBD2. The CDR3 runs to 15 residues. CDR1 and CDR2 from the germline V gene are SGHTA and FQGNSA. The V segment lost 4 bases and the J segment 1 base; nucleotides outside the gene matches: 4. The CDR3 sequence is CASSSGGGRTDTQYF. CDR3 bases: TGTGCCAGCAGCTCCGGGGGGGGGCGCACAGATACGCAGTATTTT.

The table lists this clonotype with many counts. The chain uses TRBV28 and TRBJ2-1; 10 bases agree with TRBD2. V was pared by 5 bases and J by 9 bases, with 13 bases of the junction left unmatched. The CDR3 totals 16 residues. Looked up from germline, CDR1 is MDHEN and CDR2 is SYDVKM. CDR3 protein: CASSPPASGSLGEQFF. The CDR3 region has the DNA TGTGCCAGCAGTCCACCTGCTAGCGGGAGTTTGGGTGAGCAGTTCTTC.

This clonotype was seen more than once but under ten times. A much more abundant neighbour one base away suggests this may be a read error. J is TRBJ2-5 and V is TRBV18, with TRBD1 identical over 7 bases. Germline V gene data show CDR1 as KGHSH and CDR2 as LQKENI. The CDR3 sequence is 15 residues long. The CDR3: CAGSRDRRIQETQYF. CDR3 nucleotides: TGTGCCGGCTCCCGGGACAGAAGGATCCAAGAGACCCAGTACTTC.

This clonotype appeared many times. This chain uses TRBV11-2 with TRBJ2-7; 11 nucleotides line up with TRBD1. Trimming took 6 bases from V and 5 from J; bases not matched to a gene: 9. CDR1 is SGHAT and CDR2 is FQNNGV in the germline V gene. The CDR3 totals 15 residues. As DNA, the CDR3 is TGTGCCAGCAGACACGGACAGGGGGCTTTAGACGAGCAGTACTTC. Translation gives CASRHGQGALDEQYF.

This clonotype was seen ten or more times. The chain couples TRBV27 to TRBJ2-2; 11 bases align to TRBD2. From germline, CDR1 is MNHEY and CDR2 SMNVEV (reference sequence). V lost 1 base and J lost 6; bases outside the gene matches: 16. The CDR3 spans 20 residues. The CDR3 sequence is CASSLYPQGLAGLSAGELFF. CDR3 DNA: TGTGCCAGCAGTTTATACCCCCAAGGACTAGCGGGCCTGTCGGCCGGGGAGCTGTTTTTT.

This chain links TRBV30 with TRBJ2-7; no definite D call. The CDR3 length is 10 residues. V lost 5 bases, J lost 5 bases, and 7 bases lay in between. Per the germline V gene, CDR1 is GTSNPN and CDR2 is SVGIG (reference sequence). The CDR3, as DNA: TGTGCCTGGGGAACCCACGAGCAGTACTTC. Translation: CAWGTHEQYF.

This rearrangement joins TRBV6-1 to TRBJ2-7, with a possible D match to TRBD2 (6 bases). CDR1 and CDR2 from the germline V gene are MNHNS and SASEGT. The CDR3 is made up of 13 amino acids. Trimming removed 5 bases at V and 4 bases at J, with 12 bases between. The CDR3 loop is CASSPRRGYEQYF. In DNA form, the CDR3 reads TGTGCCAGCAGTCCCCGGAGGGGATACGAGCAGTACTTC.